The 17 T cell receptor beta chains listed next were all sequenced from one sample in a study of spatial heterogeneity in lung cancer. Each CDR3 protein is one row after TCRdb ran MiXCR on the 5' RACE reads. The sample gives roughly 80,000 distinct CDR3 sequences, around an eighth of which show up once; approximately 4.2% is in the top ten. Indicated time point: sample taken at primary tumor resection. Sequencing of whole RNA from tumor, nontumor lung or frozen PBMC involved no sorting. The sequences come from PBMCs, collected at surgery. These receptors were obtained from a male donor with early-stage non-small cell lung cancer.

This clonotype was counted only a few times. This chain links TRBV4-1 with TRBJ2-7; 10 bases are shared with TRBD1. Germline trimming cut 2 bases from V and 3 bases from J; bases unmatched to any gene: 4. The CDR3 is 15 amino acids. Germline V gives CDR1 MGHRA, CDR2 YSYEKL. The CDR3 DNA reads as TGCGCCAGCAGCCAATCGTGGACAGGGGGCTACGAGCAGTACTTC. Amino acids: CASSQSWTGGYEQYF.

This chain links TRBV19 with TRBJ1-1; no clear D. Deletions cut 3 bases from V and 0 bases from J, with 11 bases between. Germline-derived CDR1 and CDR2 are LNHDA and SQIVND (reference sequence). The CDR3 is made up of 15 amino acids. The CDR3 nucleotides are TGTGCCAGTAGTATTTCTGGGGTAATGAACACTGAAGCTTTCTTT. Translated, it gives CASSISGVMNTEAFF.

This clonotype was found many times. The chain is built from TRBV12-3 or TRBV12-4 and TRBJ1-2; D perhaps matches TRBD1 (5 bases). The CDR3 is made up of 13 amino acids. V was shortened by 4 bases and J by 4 bases, with 10 bases between the two germline ends. For the CDR3, the DNA is TGTGCCAGCAGTTCCGGGACCATCTATGGCTACACCTTC. Translation: CASSSGTIYGYTF.

The DNA of the CDR3 is TGTGCCAGCAGTTATCTCAGACAGGGAAGCTATGGCTACACCTTC. Its protein is CASSYLRQGSYGYTF. The gene calls are TRBV6-2 or TRBV6-3 and TRBJ1-2, with TRBD1 matching 7 bases. V lost 3 bases, J lost 4 bases, and 8 bases stayed unmatched. This CDR3 comprises 15 residues. Germline CDR1 and CDR2: MNHEY and SVGEGT.

V gene TRBV29-1 combines with J gene TRBJ2-1, with a possible D match to TRBD2 (5 bases). The germline CDR1 and CDR2 sequences are SQVTM and ANQGSEA. The length of the CDR3 is 13 residues. Between the trimmed V and J ends, which lost 2 bases and 9 bases, there was a span of 14 bases. The CDR3 coding sequence is TGCAGCGTTGAAATGCAGTATGGAGGTGAGCAGTTCTTC. Translated, it gives CSVEMQYGGEQFF.

This clonotype appeared many times. This chain joins TRBV7-2 and TRBJ1-2, with D possibly being TRBD1 (6 bases). The CDR3 sequence is 13 residues long. In germline, CDR1 is SGHTA, CDR2 FQGNSA. Trimming removed 4 bases at V and 3 bases at J, with 9 bases between. The CDR3 region has the DNA TGTGCCAGCAGCTCGGACAGCTACTATGGCTACACCTTC. The encoded protein is CASSSDSYYGYTF.

This clonotype was recorded at least ten times. An end of the junction differs from the germline gene, which may be a read error. This chain uses TRBV29-1 with TRBJ1-1; D is unclear. The CDR3 length is 12 residues. CDR1 and CDR2 from the germline V gene are SQVTM and ANQGSEA. The CDR3 sequence: CSVKDLNTEAFF. The CDR3 DNA reads as TGCAGCGTTAAAGATTTGAACACTGAAGCTTTCTTT.

This clonotype has ten or more counts. The genes are TRBV23-1 and TRBJ1-6; D uncertain. TRBV23-1 counts as an open reading frame of uncertain function. Trimming took 5 bases from V and 5 from J, leaving 16 bases between them. The CDR3 is 16 amino acids. CDR3 nucleotide sequence: TGCGCCAGCAGTTTTGGGGTCGGCAAGAATAATTCACCCCTCCACTTT. Protein: CASSFGVGKNNSPLHF.

This clonotype was detected a few times. The V call is TRBV4-2, the J call TRBJ2-3, with 7 nucleotides matching TRBD2. CDR1 and CDR2 from the germline V gene are LGHNA and YNFKEQ. This CDR3 comprises 18 residues. The V segment lost 0 bases and the J segment 2 bases; nucleotides outside the gene matches: 11. DNA of the CDR3: TGTGCCAGCAGCCAAGATCCGGCAGGCGGGAGCCTCACAGATACGCAGTATTTT. Encoded protein: CASSQDPAGGSLTDTQYF.

There are a few counts of this clonotype. The V and J genes are TRBV7-9 and TRBJ2-2; possibly TRBD1 for D (6 bases). This CDR3 has 15 amino acids. Germline V gene data show CDR1 as SEHNR and CDR2 as FQNEAQ (reference sequence). V was cut by 5 bases and J by 5 bases, with 15 bases left in between. The CDR3 region has the DNA TGTGCCAGCAGCCCTGTATCAGGGGTAACCGGGGAGCTGTTTTTT. Translation: CASSPVSGVTGELFF.

This clonotype was seen only a few times. The chain couples TRBV29-1 to TRBJ1-4, with TRBD1 as a possible D gene (6 bases). Germline V gives CDR1 SQVTM, CDR2 ANQGSEA. Trimming removed 2 bases from V and 8 bases from J, with 18 bases in between. The CDR3 is 15 residues long. This CDR3 is CSVEIGTILGEKLFF. DNA for the CDR3: TGCAGCGTTGAAATCGGGACAATCTTGGGGGAAAAACTGTTTTTT.

Only a few counts were recorded for this clonotype. The rearrangement joins TRBV7-9 to TRBJ2-2; weak D call: TRBD2 (5 bases). The CDR3 length is 16 residues. The germline CDR1 and CDR2 sequences are SEHNR and FQNEAQ (reference sequence). The V and J ends lost 1 base and 3 bases respectively, with 12 bases between them. CDR3 protein: CASSLEAADHTGELFF. CDR3 nucleotide sequence: TGTGCCAGCAGCTTAGAAGCGGCGGACCACACCGGGGAGCTGTTTTTT. The full variable domain, rest sourced from reference TRBV7-9 and TRBJ2-2, is DTGVSQNPRHKITKRGQNVTFRCDPISEHNRLYWYRQTLGQGPEFLTYFQNEAQLEKSRLLSDRFSAERPKGSFSTLEIQRTEQGDSAMYLCASSLEAADHTGELFFGEGSRLTVL.

The sample holds a few counts of this clonotype. The V call is TRBV9, the J call TRBJ2-1; D is uncertain. The V and J ends lost 4 bases and 4 bases respectively, with 15 bases between them. The CDR3 covers 15 residues. CDR1 is SGDLS and CDR2 is YYNGEE in the germline V gene. In DNA form, the CDR3 reads TGTGCCAGCAGCCCAACCACGTACGGGTACAATGAGCAGTTCTTC. It translates to CASSPTTYGYNEQFF. Filled out from reference TRBV9 and TRBJ2-1, the complete variable domain reads DSGVTQTPKHLITATGQRVTLRCSPRSGDLSVYWYQQSLDQGLQFLIQYYNGEERAKGNILERFSAQQFPDLHSELNLSSLELGDSALYFCASSPTTYGYNEQFFGPGTRLTVL.

The genes are TRBV20-1 and TRBJ2-6; 7 nucleotides agree with TRBD1. This CDR3 contains 16 residues. After removal of 0 bases from V and 0 bases from J, the junction contained 2 bases not matched to a gene. The germline gives CDR1 DFQATT, CDR2 SNEGSKA (reference sequence). The CDR3 DNA follows: TGCAGTGCTAGAGATGGGACAGCCTCTGGGGCCAACGTCCTGACTTTC. Translating it yields CSARDGTASGANVLTF.

CDR3 DNA: TGCGCCAGCAGCTTGAATCGGACAGTGAACACCGGGGAGCTGTTTTTT. It yields the protein CASSLNRTVNTGELFF. V and J are TRBV5-1 and TRBJ2-2; weak D call: TRBD1 (6 bases). The V gene's germline CDR1 is SGHRS and CDR2 YFSETQ. CDR3 size: 16 residues. Trimming shortened V by 1 base and J by 1 base, and 11 bases separated the two germline ends. The full variable domain, completed using reference TRBV5-1 and TRBJ2-2, is KAGVTQTPRYLIKTRGQQVTLSCSPISGHRSVSWYQQTPGQGLQFLFEYFSETQRNKGNFPGRFSGRQFSNSRSEMNVSTLELGDSALYLCASSLNRTVNTGELFFGEGSRLTVL.

This clonotype was seen a few times. The gene calls are TRBV20-1 and TRBJ1-4; 7 bases are shared with TRBD1. Germline CDR1 is DFQATT and CDR2 is SNEGSKA (reference sequence). CDR3 length: 15 residues. V was pared by 0 bases and J by 3 bases, with 4 bases of the junction left unmatched. In nucleotides, the CDR3 is TGCAGTGCTAGAGAGAATACAGGGGCTAATGAAAAACTGTTTTTT. Its translation: CSARENTGANEKLFF.

The chain uses TRBV11-2 and TRBJ2-3; D unresolved. This CDR3 has 13 amino acids. Trimming pared 0 bases from V and 2 bases from J, leaving 3 bases between. The V gene's germline CDR1 is SGHAT and CDR2 FQNNGV. Here the CDR3 DNA reads TGTGCCAGCAGCTTAGATTTCACAGATACGCAGTATTTT. It specifies CASSLDFTDTQYF. The entire variable domain, with the rest obtained from reference TRBV11-2 and TRBJ2-3, is as follows: EAGVAQSPRYKIIEKRQSVAFWCNPISGHATLYWYQQILGQGPKLLIQFQNNGVVDDSQLPKDRFSAERLKGVDSTLKIQPAKLEDSAVYLCASSLDFTDTQYFGPGTRLTVL.